The rows below give T cell receptor beta chains drawn from one sample of a study of blood T cell repertoires in COVID-19. Sequencing used immunoSEQ multiplex PCR; TCRdb keeps in-frame clones, though not all of them. The profile covers about 260,000 clones, with around 90% appearing a single time and about 4% taken by the ten largest. Sequenced material: PBMCs or T cells enriched from blood (not recorded which). The source of these receptors is a woman in her 30s with acute COVID-19. Each CDR3 is given with its conserved first and last residue. The D gene is left open where the match is weak. Some rows mark clone size as missing; the rest say once, few, many or name a class of expanded clone.

TRBJ2-5 - TRBV27 18 once TGTGCCAGCAGTACTCCCGGGCTAGCCGAAGACCTCCAAGAGACCCAGTACTTC CASSTPGLAEDLQETQYF
TRBJ2-5 - TRBV5-1 14 - TGCGCCAGCAGCTTGGGGAGCAGGGAAGGGACCCAGTACTTC CASSLGSREGTQYF
TRBJ1-4 TRBD1 TRBV5-1 18 - TGCGCCAGCAGCCCGGTGGTTGGACAGGGGGCAACTAATGAAAAACTGTTTTTT CASSPVVGQGATNEKLFF
TRBJ2-3 - TRBV7-9 13 - TGTGCCAGCAGCGGCACGGGGTTAGATACGCAGTATTTT CASSGTGLDTQYF
TRBJ2-7 TRBD2 TRBV7-6 16 - TGTGCCAGCAGCTTAGAAGCTGTGAGCGGGAGCCACGAGCAGTACTTC CASSLEAVSGSHEQYF
TRBJ2-1 - TRBV21-1 17 once TGTGCCAGCAGCAAAGTAACCGGGACTAGAAAAGGGAATGAGCAGTTCTTC CASSKVTGTRKGNEQFF
TRBJ1-5 - TRBV29-1 13 once TGCAGCGTTGAACAGGATAGCAATCAGCCCCAGCATTTT CSVEQDSNQPQHF
TRBJ2-1 - TRBV7-2 15 - TGTGCCAGCAGCCCCTCGGAGACTAGGCACAATGAGCAGTTCTTC CASSPSETRHNEQFF
TRBJ1-1 - TRBV28 14 once TGTGCCACCAAGTTTCCGGAGAGAGACACTGAAGCTTTCTTT CATKFPERDTEAFF
TRBJ2-7 TRBD1 TRBV6-1 15 few TGTGCCAGCAGTGAAGGGACAGGGGGCTCCTACGAGCAGTACTTC CASSEGTGGSYEQYF
TRBJ2-1 TRBD1 TRBV5-4 19 - TGTGCCAGCAGCCCGGGACAGGGGGCAGTGCTAGCGGGTAACAATGAGCAGTTCTTC CASSPGQGAVLAGNNEQFF
TRBJ1-4 TRBD1 TRBV28 18 - TGTGCCAGCAGTCCGCCGGGACAGGGGGTTTTGGAGGATGAAAAACTGTTTTTT CASSPPGQGVLEDEKLFF
TRBJ2-4 TRBD2 TRBV7-8 21 - TGTGCCAGCAGCTTAATAAGGCTAGCGGGAGTTCGCCCTCTAGCCAAAAACATTCAGTACTTC CASSLIRLAGVRPLAKNIQYF
TRBJ1-6 - TRBV5-1 18 - TGCGCCAGCAGCTTGGTCCCCTCCACACGTAATTATAATTCACCCCTCCACTTT CASSLVPSTRNYNSPLHF
TRBJ1-5 TRBD1 TRBV6-5 14 once TGTGCCACCAAACAGGGGGACCTCAATCAGCCCCAGCATTTT CATKQGDLNQPQHF
TRBJ2-3 - TRBV23-1 16 - TGCGCCAGCAGTCACTCCGGCGGAACTAGCACAGATACGCAGTATTTT CASSHSGGTSTDTQYF
TRBJ2-2 - TRBV24-1 13 - TGTGCCACCAGTGACACGAACACCGGGGAGCTGTTTTTT CATSDTNTGELFF
TRBJ2-7 TRBD2 TRBV4-1 14 - TGCGCCAGCAGCCAATCCAGCGGGATGTACGAGCAGTACTTC CASSQSSGMYEQYF
TRBJ2-2 - TRBV4-2 15 - TGTGCCAGCAGCCAAGAGATAGACATCACCGGGGAGCTGTTTTTT CASSQEIDITGELFF
TRBJ2-3 TRBD2 TRBV19 15 - TGTGCCAGTACTCGAGCGGGAGATGTAACAGATACGCAGTATTTT CASTRAGDVTDTQYF
TRBJ1-5 TRBD1 TRBV25-1 14 once TGTGCCAGCAGCGGACAGGGCGAGCGCCAGCCCCAGCATTTT CASSGQGERQPQHF
TRBJ2-3 - TRBV18 15 once TGTGCCAGCTCATCGGTTGGGACTAGCACAGATACGCAGTATTTT CASSSVGTSTDTQYF
TRBJ2-3 TRBD2 TRBV9 16 - TGTGCCAGCAGCGAGGGGACTAGCGGTTTCACAGATACGCAGTATTTT CASSEGTSGFTDTQYF
TRBJ2-7 TRBD2 TRBV24-1 13 - TGTGCCACCAGTCCGGGAGGGTCCTACGAGCAGTACTTC CATSPGGSYEQYF
TRBJ1-2 TRBD1 TRBV10-2 16 once TGCGCCAGCAGTGAGTGGGGGACAGGGGACTGGTATGGCTACACCTTC CASSEWGTGDWYGYTF
TRBJ2-3 TRBD1 TRBV11-3 15 - TGTGCCAGCAGCGCCGGGACAGGGGTCGCGGATACGCAGTATTTT CASSAGTGVADTQYF
TRBJ1-1 - TRBV27 18 - TGTGCCAGCAGTCTACATATCCCCCCCTTGGGGGGGAACACTGAAGCTTTCTTT CASSLHIPPLGGNTEAFF